The rows below give T cell receptor beta chains drawn from one sample of a study of blood T cell repertoires in COVID-19. The table came from immunoSEQ multiplex PCR; TCRdb's copy has only in-frame clones and leaves some out. The profile covers about 100,000 clones, with approximately 90% appearing a single time and 2% to 2.5% taken by the ten largest. The sample consisted of peripheral blood. The receptors come from a man in his fifties or sixties with active COVID-19. CDR3s include the opening cysteine and the closing phenylalanine or tryptophan. Each record gives: J gene, V gene, D gene, clone size, CDR3 protein, CDR3 DNA. A D gene is named only where the DNA matches it firmly. Clone size is given for some rows only: seen once, a few or many times, or a class if the clone is expanded.

>TRBJ2-5|TRBV5-4|-|-
CASSLGPGETQYF
TGTGCCAGCAGCTTGGGACCAGGGGAGACCCAGTACTTC
>TRBJ2-1|TRBV4-2|-|-
CASSQEVALTNNEQFF
TGTGCCAGCAGCCAAGAAGTAGCACTTACAAACAATGAGCAGTTCTTC
>TRBJ2-2|TRBV27|TRBD2|-
CASSFWRGGGSGELFF
TGTGCCAGCAGTTTCTGGCGGGGGGGCGGGAGCGGGGAGCTGTTTTTT
>TRBJ1-2|TRBV5-1|-|-
CASSLVGDYGYTF
TGCGCCAGCAGCTTGGTAGGGGACTATGGCTACACCTTC
>TRBJ2-3|TRBV7-9|-|-
CASSFYGRPDTQYF
TGTGCCAGCAGCTTCTACGGGAGACCAGATACGCAGTATTTT
>TRBJ1-5|TRBV28|-|-
CASSGEGGGNQPQHF
TGTGCCAGCAGTGGGGAGGGCGGCGGCAATCAGCCCCAGCATTTT
>TRBJ2-5|TRBV6-6|-|-
CASSYTPQETQYF
TGTGCCAGCAGTTACACTCCCCAAGAGACCCAGTACTTC
>TRBJ2-2|TRBV14|-|-
CASSLKGVAGELFF
TGTGCCAGCAGCCTAAAGGGGGTAGCCGGGGAGCTGTTTTTT
>TRBJ1-4|TRBV28|-|once
CASSPLGDTKKLFF
TGTGCCAGCAGTCCCCTCGGGGACACTAAAAAACTGTTTTTT
>TRBJ2-3|TRBV7-2|TRBD1|-
CASSLRQGETDTQYF
TGTGCCAGCAGCTTACGACAGGGGGAAACAGATACGCAGTATTTT
>TRBJ2-6|TRBV7-7|-|-
CASSPDRSGANVLTF
TGTGCCAGCAGCCCCGACAGGTCTGGGGCCAACGTCCTGACTTTC
>TRBJ1-3|TRBV19|-|-
CASSQVGGHSGNTIYF
TGTGCCAGTAGTCAAGTGGGAGGACACTCTGGAAACACCATATATTTT
>TRBJ2-1|TRBV5-1|-|-
CASSPTVREEQFF
TGCGCCAGCAGCCCCACCGTGCGTGAGGAGCAGTTCTTC
>TRBJ2-1|TRBV7-9|-|-
CASSEISGGSYNEQFF
TGTGCCAGCAGCGAGATTAGCGGTGGCTCCTACAATGAGCAGTTCTTC
>TRBJ1-6|TRBV2|TRBD1|few
CASSPTGGYQFTLHF
TGTGCCAGCAGTCCGACAGGGGGTTACCAATTCACCCTCCACTTT
>TRBJ2-6|TRBV27|-|once
CASSLYSPVDSGANVLTF
TGTGCCAGCAGTTTATATTCCCCAGTTGACTCTGGGGCCAACGTCCTGACTTTC